These 18 T cell receptor beta chains originate from one sample sequenced in a study of cytomegalovirus exposure and HLA in healthy donors. PCR was performed using 60 Vbeta and 13 Jbeta primers. Profiled with immunoSEQ multiplex PCR; TCRdb holds only in-frame clones, not every one. Altogether 200,000 to 250,000 clones are present, approximately 79% being singletons, with the ten largest covering under 0.25%. Material for sequencing was PBMCs. The source is a girl aged 2 to 9 in good health and CMV-seronegative.

J is TRBJ2-1 and V is TRBV7-9; 8 bases fit TRBD2. Germline values: CDR1 SEHNR, CDR2 FQNEAQ (reference sequence). CDR3 length: 12 amino acids. The V segment lost 4 bases and the J segment 15 bases; nucleotides outside the gene matches: 8. This CDR3 is CASSSPGGGRFF. Written as DNA, the CDR3 is TGTGCCAGCAGCTCCCCCGGGGGGGGTCGGTTCTTC.

The chain couples TRBV6-5 to TRBJ1-1; no definite D call. Deletions cut 0 bases from V and 3 bases from J, with 8 bases between. The germline gives CDR1 MNHEY, CDR2 SVGAGI. The CDR3 runs to 14 residues. The CDR3 DNA follows: TGTGCCAGCAGTTACTCGAAGTCGGACACTGAAGCTTTCTTT. As protein: CASSYSKSDTEAFF.

This clone occurred once. One end of the junction fails to match germline, which may point to a read error. V gene TRBV6-1 combines with J gene TRBJ2-1, with D perhaps matching TRBD1 (6 bases). Per germline, CDR1 MNHNS and CDR2 SASEGT. The CDR3 consists of 16 residues. CDR3 residues: CASSEDGTSSYNEQFF. The CDR3 coding sequence is TGTGCCAGCAGCGAAGATGGGACAAGCTCCTACAATGAGCAGTTCTTC.

The chain links TRBV20-1 to TRBJ2-5, with a possible D match to TRBD1 (5 bases). V dropped 3 bases and J dropped 5 bases, with 7 bases sitting between them. The V gene's germline CDR1 is DFQATT and CDR2 SNEGSKA (reference sequence). The CDR3 is 11 residues long. In nucleotides, the CDR3 is TGCAGTGCTAGGACAGACGAGACCCAGTACTTC. Its protein product is CSARTDETQYF.

This clone was recorded only once. The V gene is TRBV27, the J gene TRBJ2-7, with 8 bases matching TRBD1. Losses at the gene ends were 2 bases for V and 1 base for J; bases not matched to a gene: 7. CDR1 and CDR2 (germline): MNHEY, SMNVEV (reference sequence). The CDR3 loop spans 16 amino acids. The CDR3 nucleotides read TGTGCCAGCAGTTTAAGGGAGACAGGGGAGTCCTACGAGCAGTACTTC. This sequence encodes CASSLRETGESYEQYF.

This chain joins TRBV5-1 and TRBJ2-3; D uncertain. Germline assignment: CDR1 SGHRS and CDR2 YFSETQ. The germline V and J ends were trimmed by 3 bases and 3 bases, with 14 bases remaining between them. The CDR3 is 15 amino acids. CDR3 nucleotides: TGCGCCAGCAGCTATAGCCCCGTCGGGACAGATACGCAGTATTTT. As protein: CASSYSPVGTDTQYF.

CDR3 DNA sequence: TGTGCCAGCAGTATAGGGGCCTATAGCAATCAGCCCCAGCATTTT. It codes for CASSIGAYSNQPQHF. The chain carries TRBV11-2 and TRBJ1-5; D is possibly TRBD1 (5 bases). The V end was cut by 6 bases, the J end by 0 bases, with 12 bases between. Germline V CDR1 and CDR2: SGHAT, FQNNGV. The CDR3 has 15 residues.

The rearrangement joins TRBV4-2 to TRBJ1-1; D unclear. The CDR3 length is 13 residues. V was trimmed by 3 bases and J by 5 bases, leaving 10 bases between them. Germline-derived CDR1 and CDR2 are LGHNA and YNFKEQ. The CDR3 spells CASSHTTVTEAFF. CDR3 in DNA: TGTGCCAGCAGCCACACCACAGTAACTGAAGCTTTCTTT.

The rearrangement links TRBV5-4 to TRBJ1-6, with 7 bases lining up with TRBD1. The CDR3 extends over 15 amino acids. Trimming at V came to 6 bases and at J to 9 bases, leaving 12 bases not matched to a gene. CDR1 SGHNT and CDR2 YYREEE come from the germline V gene (reference sequence). CDR3: CASNTQGRTVSPLHF. CDR3 bases: TGTGCCAGCAACACACAGGGGCGCACGGTTTCACCCCTCCACTTT.

The chain combines TRBV29-1 with TRBJ2-7, with 7 bases fitting TRBD1. V gave up 5 bases and J gave up 2 bases; unmatched junction bases: 15. This CDR3 is 16 amino acids long. The V gene's germline CDR1 is SQVTM and CDR2 ANQGSEA. The chain's CDR3 is CSVRGPGAGPPYEQYF. For the CDR3, the DNA is TGCAGCGTTAGGGGGCCGGGCGCAGGTCCCCCCTACGAGCAGTACTTC.

The sample holds one count of this clone. The chain combines TRBV5-4 with TRBJ1-3, with D possibly TRBD1 on 5 matching bases. The CDR3 loop spans 18 amino acids. Germline lookup yields CDR1 SGHNT and CDR2 YYREEE (reference sequence). V lost 4 bases and J 0 bases, leaving 20 bases between the germline ends. In DNA form, the CDR3 reads TGTGCCAGCAGCCACGCAAGAGACAGAGCCTTCTCTGGAAACACCATATATTTT. Translated, it gives CASSHARDRAFSGNTIYF.

This rearrangement joins TRBV19 to TRBJ1-6, with 8 bases fitting TRBD1. Per the germline V gene, CDR1 is LNHDA and CDR2 is SQIVND (reference sequence). V gave up 5 bases and J gave up 7 bases; unmatched junction bases: 10. The CDR3 totals 16 residues. The CDR3 bases are TGTGCCAGTAGTGGTCCTCCGGGACAGGCAAATTCACCCCTCCACTTT. It encodes CASSGPPGQANSPLHF.

J is TRBJ2-5 and V is TRBV7-9, with D unclear. The J call may be mistaken, given a closer DNA end match to TRBJ2-7. The CDR3 contains 13 residues. Germline lookup yields CDR1 SEHNR and CDR2 FQNEAQ (reference sequence). The CDR3 DNA follows: TGTGCCAGCAGCCTTCGTCTCCCGAACGAGCAGTACTTC. Its translation is CASSLRLPNEQYF.

The chain is built from TRBV5-1 and TRBJ2-4; TRBD1 agrees at 8 bases. Germline trimming cut 4 bases from V and 8 bases from J; bases unmatched to any gene: 8. The CDR3 loop spans 14 amino acids. The germline V gene has CDR1 SGHRS and CDR2 YFSETQ. The CDR3 bases are TGCGCCAGCAGCCCAAAGACAGGGGTTGACATTCAGTACTTC. This gives the protein CASSPKTGVDIQYF.

This chain connects TRBV10-1 to TRBJ2-3; D is unclear. From germline, CDR1 is WNHNN and CDR2 SYGVQD (reference sequence). Between the trimmed V and J ends, which lost 6 bases and 2 bases, there was a span of 6 bases. The CDR3 contains 12 residues. The CDR3: CASSANTDTQYF. CDR3 DNA: TGCGCCAGCAGCGCTAACACAGATACGCAGTATTTT.

Only a few counts were recorded for this clone. The rearrangement uses TRBV9 and TRBJ1-4, with 8 positions matching TRBD1. The CDR3 runs to 16 residues. CDR1 SGDLS and CDR2 YYNGEE come from the germline V gene. V shed 4 bases, J shed 4 bases, and the junction held 9 bases outside the gene matches. The CDR3 is CASSRRQGARNEKLFF. The CDR3 bases are TGTGCCAGCAGCCGGAGGCAGGGGGCGCGTAATGAAAAACTGTTTTTT.

The chain uses TRBV5-6 and TRBJ1-6; 10 bases align to TRBD1. Germline CDR1 SGHDT, CDR2 YYEEEE. The CDR3 length is 14 residues. Trimming at V came to 4 bases and at J to 9 bases, leaving 4 bases not matched to a gene. CDR3 region: CASSTGQGSSPLHF. CDR3 in DNA: TGTGCCAGCAGCACGGGACAGGGGTCTTCACCCCTCCACTTT.

This clone appeared a single time. The gene calls are TRBV5-6 and TRBJ2-1; D call uncertain. V was clipped by 5 bases and J by 8 bases, with 8 bases between them. The CDR3 loop spans 11 amino acids. CDR1 is SGHDT and CDR2 is YYEEEE in the germline V gene. DNA of the CDR3: TGTGCCAGCAGTTTCCGCGATGAGCAGTTCTTC. Protein product: CASSFRDEQFF. The full variable domain, with the rest looked up from reference TRBV5-6 and TRBJ2-1, is DAGVTQSPTHLIKTRGQQVTLRCSPKSGHDTVSWYQQALGQGPQFIFQYYEEEERQRGNFPDRFSGHQFPNYSSELNVNALLLGDSALYLCASSFRDEQFFGPGTRLTVL.